A single sample is the source of the 7 T cell receptor beta chains below, sequenced in a study of shared clonotypes between healthy human individuals. Some clones are missing from TCRdb's copy, which holds only in-frame ones; the method was immunoSEQ multiplex PCR. The repertoire holds millions of clones, with 90% to 95% as singletons. The specimen was naive CD4+ T cells sorted from blood. Subset: CD45RA+ positively selected. The origin of the receptors is a man aged 18 to 29 in good health.

This clone was recorded only once. The chain carries TRBV30 and TRBJ2-2, with 7 bases fitting TRBD1. The V gene's germline CDR1 is GTSNPN and CDR2 SVGIG (reference sequence). V lost 3 bases, J lost 3 bases, and 7 bases stayed unmatched. This CDR3 comprises 15 residues. This CDR3 is CAWSLRDRYTGELFF. DNA of the CDR3: TGTGCCTGGAGCCTCCGGGACAGATACACCGGGGAGCTGTTTTTT. Full variable domain (remainder filled in from reference TRBV30 and TRBJ2-2): SQTIHQWPATLVQPVGSPLSLECTVEGTSNPNLYWYRQAAGRGLQLLFYSVGIGQISSEVPQNLSASRPQDRQFILSSKKLLLSDSGFYLCAWSLRDRYTGELFFGEGSRLTVL.

As to this clone: This sample includes further DNA sequences coding for the same CDR3. This chain's CDR3 is CASSPGPEGYEQYF. The DNA of the CDR3 is TGTGCCAGCAGCCCGGGCCCCGAGGGGTACGAGCAGTACTTC. This chain uses TRBV5-4 with TRBJ2-7, with D perhaps given as TRBD1 or TRBD2 (5 bases each). There are 14 residues in the CDR3. From germline, CDR1 is SGHNT and CDR2 YYREEE (reference sequence). V lost 4 bases and J 4 bases, leaving 15 bases between the germline ends.

This chain connects TRBV4-3 to TRBJ1-2; 8 bases are shared with TRBD1. V lost 3 bases to trimming and J lost 8 bases; unmatched junction nucleotides: 14. The CDR3 consists of 16 residues. Germline CDR1 and CDR2: LGHNA and YSLEER. The CDR3 coding sequence is TGCGCCAGCAGCCAGGACAGGGTGGGGGGTTTAATGGGCTACACCTTC. Its protein is CASSQDRVGGLMGYTF.

The chain has TRBV18 and TRBJ2-2; 10 bases map to TRBD1. The CDR3 runs to 17 residues. Germline CDR1 KGHSH, CDR2 LQKENI. The V segment lost 3 bases and the J segment 1 base; nucleotides outside the gene matches: 5. CDR3 residues: CASSPTTGGRNTGELFF. In nucleotides, the CDR3 is TGTGCCAGCTCACCGACGACAGGGGGCCGGAACACCGGGGAGCTGTTTTTT. The full variable domain, completed using reference TRBV18 and TRBJ2-2, is NAGVMQNPRHLVRRRGQEARLRCSPMKGHSHVYWYRQLPEEGLKFMVYLQKENIIDESGMPKERFSAEFPKEGPSILRIQQVVRGDSAAYFCASSPTTGGRNTGELFFGEGSRLTVL.

The chain links TRBV6-1 to TRBJ1-4, with 8 bases aligning to TRBD1. Germline CDR1 and CDR2: MNHNS and SASEGT. The V segment lost 7 bases and the J segment 1 base; nucleotides outside the gene matches: 2. This CDR3 is 14 amino acids long. The chain's CDR3 is CASNTGGTNEKLFF. The DNA for the CDR3 is TGTGCCAGCAATACAGGGGGAACTAATGAAAAACTGTTTTTT.

This chain links TRBV25-1 with TRBJ2-1; a weak D match, TRBD1 (6 bases). This CDR3 is 16 amino acids long. Germline CDR1 and CDR2: MGHDK and SYGVNS. Between the trimmed V and J ends, which lost 5 bases and 5 bases, there was a span of 19 bases. CDR3 nucleotide sequence: TGTGCCAGCAGTCTTGGGTTGGCAGGGGTACACAATGAGCAGTTCTTC. It is translated as CASSLGLAGVHNEQFF.

V is TRBV18 and J is TRBJ2-2; D is ambiguous. The V end was cut by 3 bases, the J end by 5 bases, with 4 bases between. The CDR3 contains 12 residues. Germline CDR1 reads KGHSH; CDR2 reads LQKENI. CDR3 nucleotides: TGTGCCAGCTCACCGGAGACCGGGGAGCTGTTTTTT. Translating it yields CASSPETGELFF.